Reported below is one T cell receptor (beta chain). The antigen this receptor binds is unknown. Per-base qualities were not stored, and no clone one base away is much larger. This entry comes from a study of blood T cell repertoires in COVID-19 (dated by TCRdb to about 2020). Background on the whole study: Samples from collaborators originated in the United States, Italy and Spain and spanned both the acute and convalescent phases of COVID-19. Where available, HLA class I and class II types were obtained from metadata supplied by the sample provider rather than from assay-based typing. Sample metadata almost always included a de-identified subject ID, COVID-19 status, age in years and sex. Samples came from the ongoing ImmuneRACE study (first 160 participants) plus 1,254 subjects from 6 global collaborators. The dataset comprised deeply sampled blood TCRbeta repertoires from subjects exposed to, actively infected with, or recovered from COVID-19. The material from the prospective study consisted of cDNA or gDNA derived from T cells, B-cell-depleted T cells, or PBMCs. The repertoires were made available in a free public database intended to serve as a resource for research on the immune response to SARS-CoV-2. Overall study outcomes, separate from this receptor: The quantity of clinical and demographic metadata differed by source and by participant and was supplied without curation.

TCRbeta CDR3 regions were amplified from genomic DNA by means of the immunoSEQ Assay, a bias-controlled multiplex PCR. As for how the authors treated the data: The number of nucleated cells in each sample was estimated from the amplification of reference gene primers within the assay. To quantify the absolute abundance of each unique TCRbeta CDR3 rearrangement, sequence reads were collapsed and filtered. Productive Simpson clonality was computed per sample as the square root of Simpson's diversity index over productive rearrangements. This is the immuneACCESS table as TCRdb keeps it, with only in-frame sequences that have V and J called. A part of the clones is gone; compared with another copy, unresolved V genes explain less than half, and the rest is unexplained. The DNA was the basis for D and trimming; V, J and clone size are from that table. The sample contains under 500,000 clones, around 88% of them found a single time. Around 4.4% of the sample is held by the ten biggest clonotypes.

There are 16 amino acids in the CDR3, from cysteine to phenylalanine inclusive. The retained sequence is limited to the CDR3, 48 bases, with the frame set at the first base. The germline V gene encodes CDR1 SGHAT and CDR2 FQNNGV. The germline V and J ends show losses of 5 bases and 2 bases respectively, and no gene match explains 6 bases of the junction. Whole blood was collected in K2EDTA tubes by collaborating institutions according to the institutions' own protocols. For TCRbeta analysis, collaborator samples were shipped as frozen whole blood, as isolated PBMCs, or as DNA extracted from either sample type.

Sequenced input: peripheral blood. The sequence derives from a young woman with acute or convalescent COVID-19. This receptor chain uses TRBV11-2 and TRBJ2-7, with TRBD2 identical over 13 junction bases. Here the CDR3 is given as CASSVMGLAGTYEQYF. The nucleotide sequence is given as TGTGCCAGCAGCGTTATGGGACTAGCGGGGACCTACGAGCAGTACTTC. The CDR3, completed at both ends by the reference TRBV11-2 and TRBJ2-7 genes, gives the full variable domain EAGVAQSPRYKIIEKRQSVAFWCNPISGHATLYWYQQILGQGPKLLIQFQNNGVVDDSQLPKDRFSAERLKGVDSTLKIQPAKLEDSAVYLCASSVMGLAGTYEQYFGPGTRLTVT.